This T cell receptor (beta chain) was retrieved from a study of tumor and adjacent non-tumor tissue in lung cancer. Study at large: There were 12 adenocarcinoma, a couple of squamous cell carcinoma and 1 small cell lung cancer cases.

The template was RNA from unsorted bulk tissue. A remark on this clonotype: Because the CDR3 is missing its conserved closing phenylalanine or tryptophan, this is likely a read error.

The library came from three nested PCR rounds adapted from ARM-PCR protocols. TCRdb independently ran MiXCR on the multiplex PCR reads; one entry per CDR3 protein. This table holds 200,000 to 250,000 distinct CDR3 sequences, about two thirds found once. This CDR3 spans 13 amino acids. Trimming at V came to 4 bases and at J to 9 bases, leaving 8 bases not matched to a gene. Germline V gene sequence: CDR1 SGHAT, CDR2 FQNNGV. The chain has TRBV11-2 and TRBJ2-5, with 7 bases matching TRBD1. The clonotype comes from a man aged 60-69 years with non-small cell lung cancer. Source material: lung tumor tissue. The CDR3 nucleotides are TGTGCCAGCAGCTCTACAGGGGAAGGGGCCCAGTACTTA. This encodes CASSSTGEGAQYL.